The clone carrying this TCR beta chain was seen a single time. This sample stems from a study of blood T cell repertoires in COVID-19. The CDR3 totals 14 residues. The germline CDR1 and CDR2 sequences are KGHSH and LQKENI. Unmatched junction bases numbered 4, after V lost 6 bases and J lost 2 bases. Clones were sequenced by immunoSEQ multiplex PCR, and TCRdb holds only the in-frame ones, with some missing. The data show about 150,000 clones, with around nine tenths seen just once and under 3% held by the top ten. The receptor was derived from an elderly woman with COVID-19, enrolled during active disease. This chain uses TRBV18 with TRBJ1-3; 7 positions match TRBD1. The specimen sequenced was peripheral blood. The CDR3 here is CASSSDRAGNTIYF. CDR3 coding DNA: TGTGCCAGCTCGTCCGACAGGGCTGGAAACACCATATATTTT.